These 9 T cell receptor beta chains came from one sample sequenced in a study of T cell repertoires in cytomegalovirus infection. TCRdb analysed the reads with MiXCR anew, one entry per CDR3 protein. Among 500,000 to 600,000 distinct CDR3 sequences listed, 15% to 20% were seen once. Specimen: CD8+ T cells from PBMCs. The receptors were sampled from a human donor in good health (CMV status not recorded). Some clones in this sample may be carry-over from other donors' samples.

This clonotype has ten or more counts. The chain uses TRBV28 and TRBJ2-1; perhaps TRBD1 as D (6 bases). This CDR3 has 17 amino acids. The germline V gene has CDR1 MDHEN and CDR2 SYDVKM. V lost 4 bases and J lost 5, with 21 bases in between. The CDR3 protein is CASSSLQGEGNDNEQFF. CDR3 coding DNA: TGTGCCAGCAGTTCTTTACAGGGCGAAGGCAACGACAATGAGCAGTTCTTC.

This clonotype was counted only a few times. V is TRBV27 and J is TRBJ2-2, with 10 nucleotides matching TRBD2. The CDR3 contains 14 residues. J gave up 6 bases and V 4 bases, and 2 bases lay outside the gene matches. Germline V gives CDR1 MNHEY, CDR2 SMNVEV (reference sequence). The CDR3 bases are TGTGCCAGCAGTTCGGGACTAGCGCCCGGGGAGCTGTTTTTT. Protein: CASSSGLAPGELFF.

This clonotype appeared many times. The V gene is TRBV6-1, the J gene TRBJ2-1, with 8 bases lining up with TRBD1. The CDR3 consists of 14 residues. The V segment lost 7 bases and the J segment 4 bases; nucleotides outside the gene matches: 6. Germline V gives CDR1 MNHNS, CDR2 SASEGT. CDR3 DNA: TGTGCCAGCACCTGGACAGGGAGTTACAATGAGCAGTTCTTC. It is translated as CASTWTGSYNEQFF.

This clonotype was recorded a few times. J is TRBJ2-2 and V is TRBV27; 14 bases are a match to TRBD2. The CDR3 runs 14 residues. V gave up 8 bases and J gave up 8 bases; unmatched junction bases: 4. Germline V lookup: CDR1 MNHEY, CDR2 SMNVEV (reference sequence). Here the CDR3 DNA reads TGTGCCAGCGGGACTAGCGGGGGCACAGGGGAGCTGTTTTTT. Protein sequence: CASGTSGGTGELFF.

The rearrangement joins TRBV7-6 to TRBJ1-1; D remains ambiguous. The CDR3 loop spans 13 amino acids. V was pared by 5 bases and J by 2 bases, with 9 bases between. Germline V gene lookup returns CDR1 SGHVS and CDR2 FNYEAQ. DNA of the CDR3: TGTGCCAGCAGCCCTATAGCTAACACTGAAGCTTTCTTT. Amino acids: CASSPIANTEAFF.

This clonotype was seen only a few times. The J gene is TRBJ1-2, the V gene TRBV4-1, with 7 bases identical to TRBD1. Per the germline V gene, CDR1 is MGHRA and CDR2 is YSYEKL. The CDR3 is made up of 14 amino acids. V gave up 5 bases and J gave up 2 bases; unmatched junction bases: 5. CDR3 protein: CASSLKTGNYGYTF. The CDR3 DNA reads as TGCGCCAGCAGCTTAAAGACAGGGAACTATGGCTACACCTTC.

The chain combines TRBV13 with TRBJ2-7; the match to TRBD1 covers 7 bases. With 5 bases clipped from V and 5 bases from J, the junction kept 6 bases outside the gene matches. The CDR3 totals 13 residues. Germline values: CDR1 PRHDT, CDR2 FYEKMQ (reference sequence). The CDR3 here is CASSPDRSHEQYF. The DNA of the CDR3 is TGTGCCAGCAGCCCGGACAGGTCCCACGAGCAGTACTTC.

Ten or more counts support this clonotype. J is TRBJ2-7 and V is TRBV10-3; 9 positions agree with TRBD2. After removal of 3 bases from V and 1 base from J, the junction contained 4 bases not matched to a gene. Looked up from germline, CDR1 is ENHRY and CDR2 is SYGVKD. The CDR3 runs 15 residues. DNA of the CDR3: TGTGCCATCAGTGATCGCGGGGGGGAGTCCTACGAGCAGTACTTC. Translating gives CAISDRGGESYEQYF.

At least ten counts were recorded for this clonotype. The chain recombines TRBV7-6 with TRBJ1-2, with 7 bases aligning to TRBD1. CDR3 length equals 14 residues. Germline V gene sequence: CDR1 SGHVS, CDR2 FNYEAQ. J lost 3 bases, V lost 4 bases, and 5 bases had no gene match. The CDR3 loop is CASSSDQGDYGYTF. The CDR3 region has the DNA TGTGCCAGCAGCTCAGACCAGGGGGACTATGGCTACACCTTC.